The entry that follows covers one TCR beta chain sequence. Its antigen is as yet unknown. These data belong to a study of CD8 T cells in ankylosing spondylitis. Overall study results and limits: A subset of motif variants has previously been described in the synovial fluid and blood of reactive arthritis. Clones linked to disease were reported to show significant enrichment in matched ankylosing spondylitis synovial fluid. There was a TCR beta motif, made of fewer than 10 highly homologous variants, that appeared characteristic of ankylosing spondylitis blood.

Scientists made TCR beta libraries using quantitative 5'-RACE with molecular barcodes. Using its own MiXCR run on the 5' RACE reads, TCRdb lists one record per CDR3 protein. The sample yields about 360,000 distinct CDR3 sequences, approximately 22% seen once. The CDR3 extends over 16 amino acids. Trimming took 1 base from V and 4 from J; bases not matched to a gene: 6. Germline V CDR1 and CDR2: MNHNS, SASEGT. This sequence joins TRBV6-1 and TRBJ2-3, with 9 bases identical to TRBD1. What was sequenced was blood, either unsorted or a sorted T cell fraction (not recorded which). This clonotype originated in a male donor with ankylosing spondylitis or in good health (not recorded which). The CDR3 bases are TGTGCCAGCAGTGAAGGGACAGGGGAATGGCCAGATACGCAGTATTTT. The encoded protein is CASSEGTGEWPDTQYF.